This passage covers 23 T cell receptor beta chains from one sample sequenced in a study of blood T cells in healthy people across ages. Together with a sample-barcoded 5' primer, a J-beta primer mix was included in a second PCR lasting about 7 to 12 cycles. TCRdb re-called the 5' RACE reads through MiXCR, storing one row per CDR3 protein. The table includes a few hundred thousand distinct CDR3 sequences, approximately 51% detected once. Source material: blood. The source is a man aged 55 to 70 in good health.

V is TRBV20-1 and J is TRBJ2-7, with D possibly called TRBD1 or TRBD2 (6 bases each). V lost 0 bases and J lost 3, with 12 bases in between. The length of the CDR3 is 14 residues. CDR1 and CDR2 from the germline V gene are DFQATT and SNEGSKA (reference sequence). The CDR3 here is CSARDQGGGYEQYF. DNA of the CDR3: TGCAGTGCTAGAGATCAAGGGGGAGGCTACGAGCAGTACTTC.

The CDR3 nucleotides read TGTGCCACCAGCGCCCGGGACAGGGGTAACTATGGCTACACCTTC. The encoded protein is CATSARDRGNYGYTF. The rearrangement joins TRBV15 to TRBJ1-2; 10 bases line up with TRBD1. The ends lost 5 bases at V and 1 base at J; junction bases unmatched: 4. The CDR3 is 15 residues long. Germline-derived CDR1 and CDR2 are LNHNV and YYDKDF (reference sequence).

The gene calls are TRBV7-2 and TRBJ2-7; TRBD2 is a possible D gene (5 bases). The V end lost 1 base, the J end lost 5 bases, and 12 bases lay between the germline ends. Germline CDR1 and CDR2: SGHTA and FQGNSA. The CDR3 runs 14 residues. As DNA, the CDR3 is TGTGCCAGCAGCTTAGGACTATTTGACGACGAGCAGTACTTC. This gives the protein CASSLGLFDDEQYF.

This clonotype was counted at least ten times. The chain uses TRBV28 and TRBJ2-7; possible D gene TRBD2, 6 bases. Germline loops: CDR1 MDHEN, CDR2 SYDVKM. The V gene lost 6 bases and the J gene lost 7 bases, with 19 bases spanning the gap. The CDR3 length is 14 residues. The CDR3 DNA follows: TGTGCCAGCAGACTAGCCGGGACCCCTAGGGAGCAGTACTTC. The encoded protein is CASRLAGTPREQYF.

This clonotype came up a few times. The V gene is TRBV20-1, the J gene TRBJ1-5; D perhaps matches TRBD1 (5 bases). CDR3 size: 14 residues. Germline V gene sequence: CDR1 DFQATT, CDR2 SNEGSKA (reference sequence). V dropped 2 bases and J dropped 6 bases, with 14 bases sitting between them. DNA of the CDR3: TGCAGTGCTAGATACCAGGGTGGGGGTCAGCCCCAGCATTTT. Translating gives CSARYQGGGQPQHF.

With regard to this clonotype: Just one base apart from a much larger clone, this may be a read error. The chain combines TRBV29-1 with TRBJ2-6; D remains unclear. This CDR3 is built from 12 residues. Germline CDR1 reads SQVTM; CDR2 reads ANQGSEA. In DNA, the CDR3 is TGCGGCGTTGATTCTGGGGCCAACGTCCTGACTTTC. It encodes CGVDSGANVLTF.

This clonotype was found many times. The CDR3 protein is CSAREGPHTDTQYF. In DNA form, the CDR3 reads TGCAGTGCTAGAGAAGGCCCTCACACAGATACGCAGTATTTT. The genes are TRBV20-1 and TRBJ2-3; no clear D gene. Trimming left V 0 bases short and J 2 bases short, with 9 bases between. Germline V gives CDR1 DFQATT, CDR2 SNEGSKA (reference sequence). The CDR3 totals 14 residues.

This chain joins TRBV7-2 and TRBJ2-6, with D perhaps matching TRBD1 (6 bases). The CDR3 covers 16 residues. With 5 bases removed from V and 1 base from J, the gap between germline ends came to 12 bases. Germline lookup yields CDR1 SGHTA and CDR2 FQGNSA. The CDR3 nucleotides read TGTGCCAGCAGCCGACAAACAGGGTCTGGGGCCAACGTCCTGACTTTC. This sequence encodes CASSRQTGSGANVLTF.

V usage is TRBV7-6 and J usage is TRBJ1-6; D gene uncertain. Per germline, CDR1 SGHVS and CDR2 FNYEAQ. The CDR3 is 14 residues long. V lost 5 bases and J 9 bases, leaving 14 bases between the germline ends. Here the CDR3 reads CASSPEGRFSPLHF. DNA for the CDR3: TGTGCCAGCAGCCCTGAAGGACGGTTTTCACCCCTCCACTTT.

This sequence joins TRBV20-1 and TRBJ1-6, with a tentative D call TRBD1 (5 bases). Germline V CDR1 and CDR2: DFQATT, SNEGSKA (reference sequence). The CDR3 has 13 amino acids. V lost 5 bases and J 10 bases, leaving 15 bases between the germline ends. CDR3: CSAYSPRDSPLHF. The DNA for the CDR3 is TGCAGTGCTTACTCCCCCAGGGACTCACCCCTCCACTTT.

V gene TRBV29-1 combines with J gene TRBJ2-1, with TRBD2 as a possible D gene (8 bases). This CDR3 is built from 15 residues. Trimming left V 6 bases short and J 6 bases short, with 21 bases between. Germline assignment: CDR1 SQVTM and CDR2 ANQGSEA. The chain's CDR3 is CSVPREGQFINEQFF. The CDR3 DNA sequence: TGCAGCGTCCCCCGGGAGGGACAGTTCATCAATGAGCAGTTCTTC.

This rearrangement joins TRBV4-1 to TRBJ2-1; D remains ambiguous. Trimming left V 0 bases short and J 10 bases short, with 10 bases between. The CDR3 is made up of 13 amino acids. Germline V lookup: CDR1 MGHRA, CDR2 YSYEKL. The CDR3, as DNA: TGCGCCAGCAGCCAAGATTACCCAACCGAGCAGTTCTTC. Protein sequence: CASSQDYPTEQFF.

This clonotype showed up just once. This CDR3 reads CSVGDRGSSYEQYF. CDR3 nucleotide sequence: TGCAGCGTGGGGGACAGGGGGAGCTCCTACGAGCAGTACTTC. This chain links TRBV29-1 with TRBJ2-7; TRBD1 matches at 11 bases. The V gene end was trimmed by 6 bases and the J gene end by 0 bases; junction bases not matched to a gene: 4. The CDR3 has 14 residues. Germline CDR1 reads SQVTM; CDR2 reads ANQGSEA.

The J gene is TRBJ2-1, the V gene TRBV6-6, with 14 bases fitting TRBD2. CDR3 size: 16 residues. Unmatched junction bases numbered 5, after V lost 6 bases and J lost 4 bases. The germline CDR1 and CDR2 sequences are MNHNY and SVGAGI (reference sequence). Here the CDR3 DNA reads TGTGCCAGCAGCCGCGGGACTAGCGGGGGATACAATGAGCAGTTCTTC. Amino acid sequence: CASSRGTSGGYNEQFF.

This sequence joins TRBV6-6 and TRBJ2-5; TRBD2 agrees at 9 bases. The CDR3 sequence is 15 residues long. V lost 5 bases, J lost 3 bases, and 7 bases stayed unmatched. Germline CDR1 and CDR2: MNHNY and SVGAGI (reference sequence). The CDR3 nucleotides are TGTGCCAGCAGTAAGACTAGCGGCGGAAAAGAGACCCAGTACTTC. Translated: CASSKTSGGKETQYF.

The V gene is TRBV6-5, the J gene TRBJ2-6; D is perhaps TRBD2 (5 bases). Germline V gives CDR1 MNHEY, CDR2 SVGAGI. The CDR3 is made up of 16 amino acids. The V end lost 4 bases, the J end lost 2 bases, and 12 bases lay between the germline ends. Here the CDR3 DNA reads TGTGCCAGCAGTTGCTCGGACTGGACTGGGGCCAACGTCCTGACTTTC. It codes for CASSCSDWTGANVLTF.

This sequence joins TRBV7-2 and TRBJ2-2, with D tentatively TRBD1 or TRBD2 (5 bases each). Trimming stripped 5 bases from V and 4 bases from J, with 14 bases between. CDR3 length: 15 amino acids. Germline lookup yields CDR1 SGHTA and CDR2 FQGNSA. CDR3 protein: CASSGLFRGTGELFF. The CDR3 nucleotides are TGTGCCAGCAGCGGACTTTTTAGGGGCACCGGGGAGCTGTTTTTT.

This chain uses TRBV5-1 with TRBJ2-3; no reliable D call. The CDR3 is 14 residues long. V lost 3 bases, J lost 4 bases, and 12 bases lay in between. Germline V lookup: CDR1 SGHRS, CDR2 YFSETQ. The CDR3 here is CASSSTRIADTQYF. The CDR3 region has the DNA TGCGCCAGCAGCTCAACCCGGATCGCAGATACGCAGTATTTT.

This clonotype was detected only a few times. The V gene is TRBV6-1, the J gene TRBJ2-1; D gene ambiguous. Trimming took off 5 bases at V and 0 bases at J, with 14 bases between the two ends. The CDR3 runs to 16 residues. CDR1 is MNHNS and CDR2 is SASEGT in the germline V gene. The CDR3 region has the DNA TGTGCCAGCAGTTCGTCTTTATCAAGCTCCTACAATGAGCAGTTCTTC. This translates into CASSSSLSSSYNEQFF.

The gene calls are TRBV10-3 and TRBJ1-2; D remains unclear. Germline CDR1 reads ENHRY; CDR2 reads SYGVKD. V was shortened by 3 bases and J by 9 bases, with 11 bases between the two germline ends. CDR3 length equals 12 residues. The chain's CDR3 is CAISDLPDSYTF. DNA for the CDR3: TGTGCCATCAGTGACTTACCTGACAGCTACACCTTC.

This chain uses TRBV2 with TRBJ2-7, with unresolved D. The germline V and J ends were trimmed by 6 bases and 0 bases, with 12 bases remaining between them. Germline values: CDR1 SNHLY, CDR2 FYNNEI. This CDR3 comprises 14 residues. CDR3 sequence reads: CASREQESSYEQYF. CDR3 coding DNA: TGTGCCAGCAGGGAGCAGGAGAGCTCCTACGAGCAGTACTTC.

Turning to this clonotype: Given a much more abundant clone one base away, this may be a read error. The V gene is TRBV7-8, the J gene TRBJ2-5, with 7 bases aligning to TRBD2. Germline V gives CDR1 SGHVS, CDR2 FQNEAQ. Unmatched junction bases numbered 19, after V lost 4 bases and J lost 11 bases. The CDR3 is 16 amino acids. This chain's CDR3 is CASSSPRDGGNHEQYF. The CDR3 DNA sequence: TGTGCCAGCAGCTCCCCCCGGGACGGGGGGAATCATGAGCAGTACTTC.

The chain uses TRBV6-1 and TRBJ2-3; D is unclear. The CDR3 extends over 14 amino acids. Germline CDR1 MNHNS, CDR2 SASEGT. V lost 0 bases to trimming and J lost 6 bases, with 10 bases between them. The CDR3: CASSEAKGTDTQYF. In nucleotides, the CDR3 is TGTGCCAGCAGTGAAGCTAAGGGAACTGATACGCAGTATTTT.